Presented here are 27 T cell receptor beta chains from one specimen sequenced in a study of T cells after yellow fever vaccination. TCRdb reanalysed the 5' RACE reads using MiXCR and keeps one entry per CDR3 protein. The sample has approximately 74,000 distinct CDR3 sequences, around 6.9% seen once. Material: CD8+ T cells sorted from PBMCs, obtained around 5 days after the first yellow fever vaccination. These receptor sequences come from a young man who received the YFV17D yellow fever vaccine.

This clonotype appeared many times. The rearrangement links TRBV9 to TRBJ1-4; a weak D match, TRBD1 (5 bases). This CDR3 is built from 14 residues. From germline, CDR1 is SGDLS and CDR2 YYNGEE. V was pared by 10 bases and J by 0 bases, with 13 bases between. Here the CDR3 DNA reads TGTGCCCCTTGTCGAGGGGCAACTAATGAAAAACTGTTTTTT. This codes for CAPCRGATNEKLFF.

Only a few counts were recorded for this clonotype. The chain couples TRBV20-1 to TRBJ2-7; D is unclear. The germline V gene encodes CDR1 DFQATT and CDR2 SNEGSKA (reference sequence). The CDR3 consists of 13 residues. V was trimmed by 0 bases and J by 4 bases, leaving 10 bases between them. The CDR3 protein is CSARERTDYEQYF. As DNA, the CDR3 is TGCAGTGCTAGAGAGAGGACGGATTACGAGCAGTACTTC.

This clonotype was detected many times. V is TRBV7-6 and J is TRBJ2-7; possible D gene TRBD1, 6 bases. The CDR3 consists of 15 residues. The germline V gene has CDR1 SGHVS and CDR2 FNYEAQ. The ends were cut back, 5 bases at V and 2 bases at J, with 16 bases in the middle. The CDR3: CASSATGPFAYEQYF. The CDR3 nucleotides are TGTGCCAGCAGCGCTACAGGGCCCTTCGCCTACGAGCAGTACTTC.

The chain recombines TRBV4-1 with TRBJ2-2, with a weak D call TRBD1 (6 bases). V lost 7 bases and J lost 5, with 14 bases in between. This CDR3 is 14 amino acids long. Germline V gives CDR1 MGHRA, CDR2 YSYEKL. The CDR3 DNA follows: TGCGCCAGCACAACACCAGGGGTGACCGGGGAGCTGTTTTTT. Its protein product is CASTTPGVTGELFF.

The chain links TRBV6-5 to TRBJ2-5, with D tentatively TRBD2 (6 bases). The germline CDR1 and CDR2 sequences are MNHEY and SVGAGI. With 0 bases removed from V and 1 base from J, the gap between germline ends came to 9 bases. This CDR3 is built from 15 residues. In DNA, the CDR3 is TGTGCCAGCAGTTACTCGAACGGGGGCCAAGAGACCCAGTACTTC. Translation gives CASSYSNGGQETQYF.

The V call is TRBV5-1, the J call TRBJ2-5, with 11 bases fitting TRBD2. The CDR3 runs to 15 residues. The germline V gene has CDR1 SGHRS and CDR2 YFSETQ. V dropped 2 bases and J dropped 5; count of bases not matched to a gene: 5. The CDR3 coding sequence is TGCGCCAGCAGCTTAATAGCGGGGGGGCTGGAGACCCAGTACTTC. Its protein is CASSLIAGGLETQYF.

This clonotype was seen a few times. The chain combines TRBV6-5 with TRBJ1-1, with 8 bases identical to TRBD1. The CDR3 runs 13 residues. Looked up from germline, CDR1 is MNHEY and CDR2 is SVGAGI. Trimming at V came to 7 bases and at J to 2 bases, leaving 3 bases not matched to a gene. Here the CDR3 reads CASTTGGNTEAFF. The CDR3 DNA follows: TGTGCCAGCACCACAGGGGGAAACACTGAAGCTTTCTTT.

This chain uses TRBV6-2 or TRBV6-3 with TRBJ2-3; D gene uncertain. Trimming pared 4 bases from V and 3 bases from J, leaving 8 bases between. The CDR3 covers 13 residues. Germline V gene data show CDR1 as MNHEY and CDR2 as SVGEGT. This CDR3 is CASSSSRTDTQYF. DNA for the CDR3: TGTGCCAGCAGTTCATCCAGAACAGATACGCAGTATTTT.

The table lists this clonotype with a few counts. This CDR3 is CASSLVSTTRETQYF. The CDR3 region has the DNA TGTGCCAGCAGCTTAGTTTCCACGACGCGAGAGACCCAGTACTTC. V usage is TRBV7-9 and J usage is TRBJ2-5; D is unclear. In germline, CDR1 is SEHNR, CDR2 FQNEAQ (reference sequence). The CDR3 runs 15 residues. The V end lost 1 base, the J end lost 4 bases, and 13 bases lay between the germline ends.

This clonotype was counted a few times. The chain has TRBV9 and TRBJ2-1; D gene uncertain. The CDR3 spans 15 residues. Germline V gene sequence: CDR1 SGDLS, CDR2 YYNGEE. V lost 0 bases, J lost 0 bases, and 7 bases lay in between. CDR3 sequence: CASSVGVSSYNEQFF. For the CDR3, the DNA is TGTGCCAGCAGCGTAGGGGTAAGCTCCTACAATGAGCAGTTCTTC.

This clonotype was counted at least ten times. The junction departs from germline at one end; a sequencing error may be responsible. J is TRBJ1-2 and V is TRBV6-5, with D unresolved. Germline V gene data show CDR1 as MNHEY and CDR2 as SVGAGI. CDR3 length: 15 residues. DNA of the CDR3: TGTGCCAGCGGTTACTCGATGCCGGGGTATCGTGGCTACACCTTC. Translated: CASGYSMPGYRGYTF.

Ten or more counts support this clonotype. The rearrangement joins TRBV7-6 to TRBJ1-3; D might be TRBD1 (5 bases). Trimming pared 5 bases from V and 1 base from J, leaving 15 bases between. This CDR3 is 16 amino acids long. Germline-derived CDR1 and CDR2 are SGHVS and FNYEAQ. The CDR3: CASSRLREGSGNTIYF. Here the CDR3 DNA reads TGTGCCAGCAGCCGACTCAGGGAAGGGTCTGGAAACACCATATATTTT.

The chain uses TRBV20-1 and TRBJ1-6; D might be TRBD1 (5 bases). This CDR3 contains 13 residues. The germline V and J ends were trimmed by 3 bases and 9 bases, with 12 bases remaining between them. Germline-derived CDR1 and CDR2 are DFQATT and SNEGSKA (reference sequence). The CDR3 DNA reads as TGCAGTGCTAGCCAGGGAGAGAGTTCACCCCTCCACTTT. Amino acid sequence: CSASQGESSPLHF.

The rearrangement links TRBV20-1 to TRBJ2-7; 7 nucleotides align to TRBD1. Trimming took 0 bases from V and 7 from J; bases not matched to a gene: 12. Germline V CDR1 and CDR2: DFQATT, SNEGSKA (reference sequence). This CDR3 region has 15 residues. The DNA of the CDR3 is TGCAGTGCTAGAGATCTCGGCAGGGGGACGGGGGAGCAGTACGTC. The encoded protein is CSARDLGRGTGEQYV.

This clonotype was seen more than once but under ten times. The J gene is TRBJ2-7, the V gene TRBV6-1; 15 nucleotides line up with TRBD2. CDR3 size: 18 residues. V lost 6 bases, J lost 2 bases, and 11 bases stayed unmatched. The germline gives CDR1 MNHNS, CDR2 SASEGT. CDR3 residues: CASSFGLAGGWKTYEQYF. DNA of the CDR3: TGTGCCAGCAGCTTCGGACTAGCGGGGGGGTGGAAAACCTACGAGCAGTACTTC.

V usage is TRBV27 and J usage is TRBJ2-7; TRBD1 or TRBD2 may be the D gene (5 bases each). The CDR3 covers 15 residues. V lost 2 bases and J lost 3, with 14 bases in between. The germline CDR1 and CDR2 sequences are MNHEY and SMNVEV (reference sequence). CDR3 sequence reads: CASSLVGDRHYEQYF. The CDR3 nucleotides read TGTGCCAGCAGTTTAGTGGGGGACCGTCACTACGAGCAGTACTTC.

The gene calls are TRBV27 and TRBJ2-2, with D unresolved. The V and J ends lost 5 bases and 1 base respectively, with 2 bases between them. The germline V gene encodes CDR1 MNHEY and CDR2 SMNVEV (reference sequence). The CDR3 has 12 residues. CDR3 loop: CASSKNTGELFF. In DNA form, the CDR3 reads TGTGCCAGCAGTAAGAACACCGGGGAGCTGTTTTTT.

The chain joins TRBV27 to TRBJ2-1, with D hard to call. V was clipped by 6 bases and J by 0 bases, with 9 bases between them. CDR1 and CDR2 (germline): MNHEY, SMNVEV (reference sequence). The CDR3 covers 14 residues. The CDR3 reads CASSYLSSYNEQFF. In nucleotides, the CDR3 is TGTGCCAGCAGCTATCTTAGCTCCTACAATGAGCAGTTCTTC.

This clonotype showed up just a few times. The chain is built from TRBV9 and TRBJ2-7, with D maybe TRBD2 (5 bases). Trimming took 4 bases from V and 6 from J, leaving 17 bases between them. The CDR3 consists of 14 residues. Germline V CDR1 and CDR2: SGDLS, YYNGEE. The CDR3, as DNA: TGTGCCAGCAGCCCAGCCCATATAGGGAGCGAGCAGTACTTC. This gives the protein CASSPAHIGSEQYF.

This clonotype has more than one count but fewer than ten. V is TRBV12-3 or TRBV12-4 and J is TRBJ2-7; D remains ambiguous. This CDR3 spans 11 amino acids. With 5 bases removed from V and 3 bases from J, the gap between germline ends came to 5 bases. As DNA, the CDR3 is TGTGCCAGCAGTATCAGCTACGAGCAGTACTTC. It yields the protein CASSISYEQYF.

The V call is TRBV7-2, the J call TRBJ1-2, with unresolved D. The CDR3 spans 15 residues. CDR1 is SGHTA and CDR2 is FQGNSA in the germline V gene. V was cut by 5 bases and J by 1 base, with 14 bases left in between. The CDR3 DNA reads TGTGCCAGCAGCCTCGGACGGATACTTAACTATGGCTACACCTTC. It codes for CASSLGRILNYGYTF.

The chain links TRBV29-1 to TRBJ2-5; D unresolved. Trimming pared 4 bases from V and 5 bases from J, leaving 11 bases between. The CDR3 totals 12 residues. Per germline, CDR1 SQVTM and CDR2 ANQGSEA. Here the CDR3 reads CSVVGLRETQYF. For the CDR3, the DNA is TGCAGCGTTGTAGGGCTGAGGGAGACCCAGTACTTC.

V and J are TRBV4-1 and TRBJ2-3; D gene uncertain. The CDR3 loop spans 14 amino acids. Looked up from germline, CDR1 is MGHRA and CDR2 is YSYEKL. Deletions cut 4 bases from V and 5 bases from J, with 13 bases between. The CDR3 nucleotides read TGCGCCAGCAGCCCCCGGACCGATCAAGATACGCAGTATTTT. Encoded protein: CASSPRTDQDTQYF.

This clonotype showed up many times. The CDR3 DNA reads TGTGCCAGCAGCTTAGTGGGTGGTGGGGCCTACGAGCAGTACTTC. Its translation is CASSLVGGGAYEQYF. This chain joins TRBV7-9 and TRBJ2-7; D is undetermined. The CDR3 has 15 residues. Per germline, CDR1 SEHNR and CDR2 FQNEAQ (reference sequence). V was cut by 1 base and J by 2 bases, with 12 bases left in between.

J is TRBJ1-2 and V is TRBV20-1; D may be TRBD1 (6 bases). Trimming took off 6 bases at V and 8 bases at J, with 19 bases between the two ends. Germline V gene lookup returns CDR1 DFQATT and CDR2 SNEGSKA (reference sequence). The CDR3 consists of 13 residues. In DNA, the CDR3 is TGCAGTGCCCTCCCCGGGGGCTCCACCGGCTACACCTTC. Residues: CSALPGGSTGYTF.

The chain recombines TRBV5-6 with TRBJ2-7; no definite D call. The CDR3 loop spans 13 amino acids. CDR1 is SGHDT, CDR2 YYEEEE, per germline. V lost 8 bases to trimming and J lost 3 bases, with 15 bases between them. CDR3 bases: TGTGCCAGGAGCCCCGGGCTGCTCTACGAGCAGTACTTC. Protein product: CARSPGLLYEQYF.

The gene calls are TRBV4-3 and TRBJ1-3; TRBD1 might be the D (5 bases). The CDR3 extends over 15 amino acids. V was cut by 0 bases and J by 3 bases, with 9 bases left in between. CDR1 is LGHNA, CDR2 YSLEER, per germline. The CDR3 DNA is TGCGCCAGCAGCCAAGATGCGGGGCTTGGAAACACCATATATTTT. This sequence encodes CASSQDAGLGNTIYF.